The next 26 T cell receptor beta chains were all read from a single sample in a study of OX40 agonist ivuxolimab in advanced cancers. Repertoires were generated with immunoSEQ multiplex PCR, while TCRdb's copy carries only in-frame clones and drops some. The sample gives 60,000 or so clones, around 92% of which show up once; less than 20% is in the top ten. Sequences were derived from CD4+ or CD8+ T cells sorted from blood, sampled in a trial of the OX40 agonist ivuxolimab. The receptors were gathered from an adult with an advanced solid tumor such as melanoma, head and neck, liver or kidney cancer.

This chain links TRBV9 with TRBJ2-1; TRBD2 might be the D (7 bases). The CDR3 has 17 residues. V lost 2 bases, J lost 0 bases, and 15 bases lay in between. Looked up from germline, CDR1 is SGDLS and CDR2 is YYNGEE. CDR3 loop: CASSVEEGDYSYNEQFF. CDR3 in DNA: TGTGCCAGCAGCGTCGAGGAGGGGGACTACTCCTACAATGAGCAGTTCTTC.

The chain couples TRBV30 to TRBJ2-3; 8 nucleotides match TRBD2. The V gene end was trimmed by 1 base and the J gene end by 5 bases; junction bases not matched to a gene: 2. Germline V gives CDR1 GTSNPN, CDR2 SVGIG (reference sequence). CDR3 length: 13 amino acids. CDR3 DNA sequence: TGTGCCTGGAGTGGGAGCGGGAGAGATACGCAGTATTTT. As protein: CAWSGSGRDTQYF.

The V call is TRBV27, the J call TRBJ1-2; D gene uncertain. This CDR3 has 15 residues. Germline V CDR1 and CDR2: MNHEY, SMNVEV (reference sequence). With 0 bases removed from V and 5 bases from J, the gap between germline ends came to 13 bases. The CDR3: CASSLSRVGMYGYTF. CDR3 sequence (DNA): TGTGCCAGCAGTTTATCCCGGGTCGGAATGTATGGCTACACCTTC.

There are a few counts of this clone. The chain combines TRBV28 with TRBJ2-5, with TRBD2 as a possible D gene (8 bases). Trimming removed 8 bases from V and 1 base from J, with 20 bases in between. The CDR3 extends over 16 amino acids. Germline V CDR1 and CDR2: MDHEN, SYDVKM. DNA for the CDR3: TGTGCCAGCGATCCCGGGACTAGGGGGCTCCAAGAGACCCAGTACTTC. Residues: CASDPGTRGLQETQYF.

The CDR3 DNA sequence: TGCAGCGTTGAAGATCCAATACCCGTTGACAGGGACTACCAAGAGACCCAGTACTTC. This codes for CSVEDPIPVDRDYQETQYF. This rearrangement joins TRBV29-1 to TRBJ2-5; possible D gene TRBD1, 7 bases. CDR3 length equals 19 residues. Germline V gives CDR1 SQVTM, CDR2 ANQGSEA. V shed 0 bases and J shed 0 bases, with 23 bases lying between them.

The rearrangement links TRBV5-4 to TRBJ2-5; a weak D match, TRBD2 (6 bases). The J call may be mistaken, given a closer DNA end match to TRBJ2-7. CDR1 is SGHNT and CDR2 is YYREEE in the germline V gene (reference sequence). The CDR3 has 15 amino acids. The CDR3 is CASSLYSGSGYEQYF. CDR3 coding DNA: TGTGCCAGCAGCCTCTACTCGGGTAGCGGATACGAGCAGTACTTC.

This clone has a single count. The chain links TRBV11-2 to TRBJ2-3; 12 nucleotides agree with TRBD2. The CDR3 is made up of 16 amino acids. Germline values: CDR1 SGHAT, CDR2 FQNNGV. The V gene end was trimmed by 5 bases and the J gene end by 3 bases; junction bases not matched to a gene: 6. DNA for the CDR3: TGTGCCAGCAGCCCTAGGGGGACTAGCGGGACAGATACGCAGTATTTT. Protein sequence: CASSPRGTSGTDTQYF.

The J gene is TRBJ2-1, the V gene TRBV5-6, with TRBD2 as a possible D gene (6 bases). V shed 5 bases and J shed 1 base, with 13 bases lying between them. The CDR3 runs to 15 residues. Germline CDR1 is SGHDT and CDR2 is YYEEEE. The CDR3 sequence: CASSIIGRSYNEQFF. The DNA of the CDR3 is TGTGCCAGCAGTATCATTGGGAGGTCCTACAATGAGCAGTTCTTC.

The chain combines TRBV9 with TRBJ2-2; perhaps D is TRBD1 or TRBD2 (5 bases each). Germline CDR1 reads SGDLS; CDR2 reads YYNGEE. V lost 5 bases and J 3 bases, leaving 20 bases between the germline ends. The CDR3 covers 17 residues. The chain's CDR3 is CASSPEGRTPDTGELFF. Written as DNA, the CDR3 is TGTGCCAGCAGTCCCGAGGGCCGGACACCTGACACCGGGGAGCTGTTTTTT.

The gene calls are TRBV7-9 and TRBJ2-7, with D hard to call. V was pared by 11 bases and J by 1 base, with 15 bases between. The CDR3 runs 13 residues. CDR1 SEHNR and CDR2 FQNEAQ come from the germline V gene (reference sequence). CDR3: CALESPSSYEQYF. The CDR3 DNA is TGTGCCTTGGAGTCCCCATCTTCCTACGAGCAGTACTTC. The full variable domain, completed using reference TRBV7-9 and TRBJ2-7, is DTGVSQNPRHKITKRGQNVTFRCDPISEHNRLYWYRQTLGQGPEFLTYFQNEAQLEKSRLLSDRFSAERPKGSFSTLEIQRTEQGDSAMYLCALESPSSYEQYFGPGTRLTVT.

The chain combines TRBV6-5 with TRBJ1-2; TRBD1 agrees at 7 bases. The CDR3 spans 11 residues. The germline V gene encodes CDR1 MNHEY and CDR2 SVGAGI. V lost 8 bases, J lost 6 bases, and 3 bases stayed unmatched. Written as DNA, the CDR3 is TGTGCCAGCTGGACAGGAGATGGCTACACCTTC. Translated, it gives CASWTGDGYTF.

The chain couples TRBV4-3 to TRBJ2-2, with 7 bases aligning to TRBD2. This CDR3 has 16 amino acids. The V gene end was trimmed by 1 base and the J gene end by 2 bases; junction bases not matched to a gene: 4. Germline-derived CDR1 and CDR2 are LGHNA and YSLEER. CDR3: CASSQGSGPNTGELFF. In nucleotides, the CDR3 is TGCGCCAGCAGCCAAGGTAGCGGGCCAAACACCGGGGAGCTGTTTTTT.

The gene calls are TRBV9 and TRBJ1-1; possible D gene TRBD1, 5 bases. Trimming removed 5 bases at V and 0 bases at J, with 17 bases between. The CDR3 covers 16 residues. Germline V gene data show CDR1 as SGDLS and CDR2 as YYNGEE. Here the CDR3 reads CASRAPPDSLNTEAFF. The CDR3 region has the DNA TGTGCCAGCAGAGCTCCCCCAGACAGCTTGAACACTGAAGCTTTCTTT.

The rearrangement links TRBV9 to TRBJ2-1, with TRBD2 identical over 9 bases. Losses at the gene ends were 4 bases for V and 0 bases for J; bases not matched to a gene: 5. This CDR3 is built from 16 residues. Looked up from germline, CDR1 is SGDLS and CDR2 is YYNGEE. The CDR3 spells CASSSPSGNSYNEQFF. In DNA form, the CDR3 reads TGTGCCAGCAGCTCCCCTAGCGGGAACTCCTACAATGAGCAGTTCTTC.

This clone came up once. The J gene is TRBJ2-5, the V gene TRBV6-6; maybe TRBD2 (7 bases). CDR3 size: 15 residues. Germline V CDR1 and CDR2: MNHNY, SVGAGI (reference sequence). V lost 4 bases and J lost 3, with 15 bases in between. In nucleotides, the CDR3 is TGTGCCAGCAGTTCCTTTACAGGGACTAAAGAGACCCAGTACTTC. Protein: CASSSFTGTKETQYF.

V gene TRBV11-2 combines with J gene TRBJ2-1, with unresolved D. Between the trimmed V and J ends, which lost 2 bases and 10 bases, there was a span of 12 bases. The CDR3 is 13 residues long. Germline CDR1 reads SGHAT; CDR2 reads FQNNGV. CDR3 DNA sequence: TGTGCCAGCAGCTTAAACACGGAAAGCGAGCAGTTCTTC. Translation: CASSLNTESEQFF.

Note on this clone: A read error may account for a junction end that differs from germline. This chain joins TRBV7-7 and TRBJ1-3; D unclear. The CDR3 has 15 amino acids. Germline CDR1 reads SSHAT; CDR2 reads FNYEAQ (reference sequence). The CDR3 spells CASSLSPEAGNTIYF. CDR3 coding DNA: TGTGCTAGCAGCTTAAGTCCAGAGGCGGGAAACACCATATATTTT.

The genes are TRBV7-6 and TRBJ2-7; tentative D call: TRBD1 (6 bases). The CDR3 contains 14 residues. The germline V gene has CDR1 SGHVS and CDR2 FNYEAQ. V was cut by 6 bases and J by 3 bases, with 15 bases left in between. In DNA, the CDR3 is TGTGCCAGCAGTCCCGGGACACAACTCTACGAGCAGTACTTC. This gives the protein CASSPGTQLYEQYF.

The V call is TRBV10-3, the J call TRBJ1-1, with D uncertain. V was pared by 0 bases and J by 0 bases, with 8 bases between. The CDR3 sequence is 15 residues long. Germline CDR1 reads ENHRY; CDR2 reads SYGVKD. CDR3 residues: CAISESTDLNTEAFF. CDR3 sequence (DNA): TGTGCCATCAGTGAGTCTACAGACCTGAACACTGAAGCTTTCTTT.

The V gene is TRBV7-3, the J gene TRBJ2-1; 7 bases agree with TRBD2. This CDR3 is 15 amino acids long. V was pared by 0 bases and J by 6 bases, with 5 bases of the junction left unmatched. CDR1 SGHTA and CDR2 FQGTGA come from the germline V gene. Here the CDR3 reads CASSLTLGLFNEQFF. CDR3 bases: TGTGCCAGCAGCTTAACGCTGGGACTATTCAATGAGCAGTTCTTC.

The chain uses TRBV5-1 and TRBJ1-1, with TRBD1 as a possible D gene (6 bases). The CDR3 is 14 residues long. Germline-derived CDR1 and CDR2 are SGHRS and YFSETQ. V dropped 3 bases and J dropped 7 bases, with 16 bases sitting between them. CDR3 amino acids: CASSSFIQGGEAFF. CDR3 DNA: TGCGCCAGCAGCTCTTTTATACAGGGTGGTGAAGCTTTCTTT. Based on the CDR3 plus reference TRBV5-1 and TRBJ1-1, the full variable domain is KAGVTQTPRYLIKTRGQQVTLSCSPISGHRSVSWYQQTPGQGLQFLFEYFSETQRNKGNFPGRFSGRQFSNSRSEMNVSTLELGDSALYLCASSSFIQGGEAFFGQGTRLTVV.

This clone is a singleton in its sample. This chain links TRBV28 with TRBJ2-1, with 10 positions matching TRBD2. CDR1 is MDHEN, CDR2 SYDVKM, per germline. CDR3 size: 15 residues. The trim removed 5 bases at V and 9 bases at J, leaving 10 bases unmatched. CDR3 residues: CASSRIEAGGREQFF. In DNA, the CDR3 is TGTGCCAGCAGTCGGATCGAAGCGGGAGGGCGTGAGCAGTTCTTC. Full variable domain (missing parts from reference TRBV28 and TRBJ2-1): DVKVTQSSRYLVKRTGEKVFLECVQDMDHENMFWYRQDPGLGLRLIYFSYDVKMKEKGDIPEGYSVSREKKERFSLILESASTNQTSMYLCASSRIEAGGREQFFGPGTRLTVL.

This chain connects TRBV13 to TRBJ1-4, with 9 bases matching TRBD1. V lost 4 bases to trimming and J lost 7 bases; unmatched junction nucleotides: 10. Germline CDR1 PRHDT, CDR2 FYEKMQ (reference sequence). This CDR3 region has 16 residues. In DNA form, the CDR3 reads TGTGCCAGCAGCTCCCAGTGGACAGGGGAAGGTGAAAAACTGTTTTTT. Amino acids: CASSSQWTGEGEKLFF.

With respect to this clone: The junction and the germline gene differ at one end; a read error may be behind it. CDR3 residues: CAGSLAADYEQYF. The CDR3 coding sequence is TGTGCCGGCAGCTTAGCCGCAGACTACGAGCAGTACTTC. The chain employs TRBV7-3 and TRBJ2-7; no definite D call. The CDR3 totals 13 residues. Per the germline V gene, CDR1 is SGHTA and CDR2 is FQGTGA.

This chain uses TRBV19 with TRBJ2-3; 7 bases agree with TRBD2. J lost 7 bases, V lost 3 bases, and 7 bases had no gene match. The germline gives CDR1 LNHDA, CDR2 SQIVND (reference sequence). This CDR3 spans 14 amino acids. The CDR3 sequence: CASSMGGGPNTQYF. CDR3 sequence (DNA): TGTGCCAGTAGTATGGGGGGAGGGCCGAATACGCAGTATTTT.

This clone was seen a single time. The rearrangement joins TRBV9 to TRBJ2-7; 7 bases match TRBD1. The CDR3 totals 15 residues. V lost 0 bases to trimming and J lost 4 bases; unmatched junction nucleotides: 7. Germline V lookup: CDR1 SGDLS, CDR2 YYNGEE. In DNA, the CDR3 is TGTGCCAGCAGCGTAGGACAGGGATATGGATACGAGCAGTACTTC. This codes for CASSVGQGYGYEQYF.